These T cell receptor beta chains were read from a single sample in a study of T and B cells in COVID-19 patients. One entry per CDR3 protein results from TCRdb running MiXCR on the multiplex PCR reads. Of about a thousand distinct CDR3 sequences listed, approximately 22% were seen once; the top ten hold about two thirds. Sequenced input: blood. The receptor set was obtained from a human donor with active COVID-19. The donor label of this sample is uncertain. CDR3s include the opening cysteine and the closing phenylalanine or tryptophan. Fields, in order: D gene, J gene, V gene, clone size, CDR3 protein, CDR3 DNA. D genes are given only for firm matches. Expanded clones are given a class, and other clones once, few, many or no size at all.

d_call: -; j_call: TRBJ2-3; v_call: TRBV29-1; clone_size: -; cdr3_aa: CSVDSPGDTQYF; cdr3_nt: TGCAGCGTAGACAGTCCAGGAGATACGCAGTATTTT
d_call: TRBD2; j_call: TRBJ2-7; v_call: TRBV6-2/TRBV6-3; clone_size: medium-sized; cdr3_aa: CASSGLAQSSYEQYF; cdr3_nt: TGTGCCAGCAGTGGACTAGCGCAGAGCTCCTACGAGCAGTACTTC
d_call: TRBD2; j_call: TRBJ2-2; v_call: TRBV20-1; clone_size: few; cdr3_aa: CSARVPGLAGHTNTGELFF; cdr3_nt: TGCAGTGCTAGAGTGCCGGGACTAGCGGGCCATACGAACACCGGGGAGCTGTTTTTT
d_call: TRBD1; j_call: TRBJ1-2; v_call: TRBV12-3/TRBV12-4; clone_size: few; cdr3_aa: CASSWGQGGGYTF; cdr3_nt: TGTGCCAGCAGTTGGGGACAGGGAGGAGGCTACACCTTC
d_call: -; j_call: TRBJ1-5; v_call: TRBV6-5; clone_size: few; cdr3_aa: CASSPAGGNQPQHF; cdr3_nt: TGTGCCAGCAGCCCAGCCGGGGGCAATCAGCCCCAGCATTTT
d_call: -; j_call: TRBJ1-2; v_call: TRBV15; clone_size: medium-sized; cdr3_aa: CATSRPGNYGYTF; cdr3_nt: TGTGCCACCAGCAGGCCTGGGAACTATGGCTACACCTTC
d_call: TRBD2; j_call: TRBJ2-7; v_call: TRBV7-2; clone_size: many; cdr3_aa: CASSLTISGISYEQYF; cdr3_nt: TGTGCCAGCAGCTTAACCATTAGCGGGATCTCCTACGAGCAGTACTTC
d_call: -; j_call: TRBJ2-7; v_call: TRBV20-1; clone_size: few; cdr3_aa: CSASTGVYEQYF; cdr3_nt: TGCAGTGCTAGTACCGGGGTCTACGAGCAGTACTTC
d_call: -; j_call: TRBJ1-5; v_call: TRBV6-5; clone_size: large; cdr3_aa: CASSYSYRTVNQPQHF; cdr3_nt: TGTGCCAGCAGTTACTCGTATCGGACGGTCAATCAGCCCCAGCATTTT
d_call: -; j_call: TRBJ1-1; v_call: TRBV30; clone_size: medium-sized; cdr3_aa: CALLGGSPRTEAFF; cdr3_nt: TGTGCCCTCCTCGGGGGCTCTCCTCGCACTGAAGCTTTCTTT
d_call: -; j_call: TRBJ1-3; v_call: TRBV6-6; clone_size: medium-sized; cdr3_aa: CASSDWPGNTIYF; cdr3_nt: TGTGCCAGCAGCGACTGGCCGGGCAACACCATATATTTT
d_call: TRBD1; j_call: TRBJ2-2; v_call: TRBV11-2; clone_size: few; cdr3_aa: CASSPGQGDNTGELFF; cdr3_nt: TGTGCCAGCAGCCCGGGACAGGGGGATAACACCGGGGAGCTGTTTTTT
d_call: -; j_call: TRBJ2-1; v_call: TRBV19; clone_size: large; cdr3_aa: CASSFGTAYEQFF; cdr3_nt: TGTGCCAGTAGTTTCGGGACCGCCTATGAGCAGTTCTTC
d_call: -; j_call: TRBJ2-2; v_call: TRBV6-6; clone_size: medium-sized; cdr3_aa: CASSPGNGELFF; cdr3_nt: TGTGCCAGCAGTCCGGGAAACGGGGAGCTGTTTTTT
d_call: TRBD2; j_call: TRBJ2-1; v_call: TRBV7-2; clone_size: medium-sized; cdr3_aa: CASSTSSGRRGNEQFF; cdr3_nt: TGTGCCAGCAGCACATCAAGCGGGAGAAGGGGCAATGAGCAGTTCTTC
d_call: TRBD2; j_call: TRBJ2-1; v_call: TRBV5-1; clone_size: medium-sized; cdr3_aa: CASVLLAGALDEQFF; cdr3_nt: TGCGCCAGCGTGTTACTAGCGGGTGCCCTCGATGAGCAGTTCTTC
d_call: TRBD2; j_call: TRBJ2-7; v_call: TRBV7-2; clone_size: medium-sized; cdr3_aa: CASSVTSGEYEQYF; cdr3_nt: TGTGCCAGCAGCGTGACTAGCGGAGAATACGAGCAGTACTTC
d_call: -; j_call: TRBJ2-1; v_call: TRBV19; clone_size: medium-sized; cdr3_aa: CASKTRGELGGNEQFF; cdr3_nt: TGTGCCAGTAAGACGCGGGGAGAATTGGGTGGCAATGAGCAGTTCTTC
d_call: TRBD1; j_call: TRBJ2-3; v_call: TRBV10-2; clone_size: -; cdr3_aa: CASRGTVTDTQYF; cdr3_nt: TGCGCCAGCAGGGGGACAGTAACAGATACGCAGTATTTT
d_call: -; j_call: TRBJ2-2; v_call: TRBV29-1; clone_size: large; cdr3_aa: CSVLPDANTGELFF; cdr3_nt: TGCAGCGTTCTTCCCGACGCGAACACCGGGGAGCTGTTTTTT
d_call: -; j_call: TRBJ2-1; v_call: TRBV6-5; clone_size: -; cdr3_aa: CASSPFPLCSYNEQFF; cdr3_nt: TGTGCCAGCAGCCCCTTCCCACTGTGCTCCTACAATGAGCAGTTCTTC
d_call: -; j_call: TRBJ1-4; v_call: TRBV28; clone_size: -; cdr3_aa: CASEGRNEKLFF; cdr3_nt: TGTGCCAGCGAAGGGAGAAATGAAAAACTGTTTTTT
d_call: -; j_call: TRBJ1-1; v_call: TRBV15; clone_size: medium-sized; cdr3_aa: CATSRDLRENTEAFF; cdr3_nt: TGTGCCACCAGCAGAGATCTTCGAGAGAACACTGAAGCTTTCTTT
d_call: TRBD1; j_call: TRBJ1-2; v_call: TRBV29-1; clone_size: medium-sized; cdr3_aa: CSVDPRQGHIYGYTF; cdr3_nt: TGCAGCGTTGACCCACGACAGGGCCATATCTATGGCTACACCTTC
d_call: TRBD1; j_call: TRBJ2-7; v_call: TRBV4-3; clone_size: large; cdr3_aa: CASSQRTGREQYF; cdr3_nt: TGCGCCAGCAGCCAGAGGACAGGGCGCGAGCAGTACTTC
d_call: TRBD2; j_call: TRBJ2-5; v_call: TRBV4-1; clone_size: few; cdr3_aa: CASSPGTVAGQETQYF; cdr3_nt: TGCGCCAGCAGCCCGGGAACCGTAGCGGGTCAAGAGACCCAGTACTTC
d_call: -; j_call: TRBJ1-3; v_call: TRBV30; clone_size: medium-sized; cdr3_aa: CAWSTGNTIYF; cdr3_nt: TGTGCCTGGAGTACTGGAAACACCATATATTTT
d_call: TRBD2; j_call: TRBJ2-5; v_call: TRBV20-1; clone_size: few; cdr3_aa: CSAYPSGRAGGKTQYF; cdr3_nt: TGCAGTGCCTACCCTAGCGGGAGGGCCGGGGGTAAGACCCAGTACTTC
d_call: -; j_call: TRBJ2-1; v_call: TRBV15; clone_size: -; cdr3_aa: CATSDWGQQGEQFF; cdr3_nt: TGTGCCACCAGCGATTGGGGCCAACAGGGTGAGCAGTTCTTC